This T cell receptor (beta chain) was identified during a study of shared clonotypes between healthy human individuals. Findings and limits, study-wide: Researchers sampled only blood; tissue repertoires likely differ.

Assay execution proceeded at the deep level. The authors ran unsorted PBMC replicate PCRs on around 270 ng DNA, around 33,000 T cell genomes. In the authors' methods: Filtering differed for immunoSEQ, which gave only junction sequences without quality scores. The data were produced by immunoSEQ multiplex PCR, yet TCRdb's version contains in-frame clones alone and is incomplete. V, J and clone size are those of that table, while D and trimming were read from the DNA. The repertoire consists of fewer than 600,000 clones, with around three quarters occurring once and the leading ten covering around 12%. In germline, CDR1 is MNHEY, CDR2 SMNVEV (reference sequence). Between the trimmed V and J ends, which lost 6 bases and 12 bases, there was a span of 14 bases. This CDR3 spans 12 amino acids. This clone occurred many times. As yet, its antigen is unknown.

The origin of this receptor is a middle-aged woman in good health. Some clones in this sample may be carry-over from other donors' samples. The V gene is TRBV27, the J gene TRBJ1-4; a possible D gene is TRBD1 (5 bases). The sequenced material came from PBMCs. The CDR3 nucleotides are TGTGCCAGCAGGGGGGAGCGGGAGGAACTGTTTTTT. Its protein product is CASRGEREELFF.